This entry lists 21 T cell receptor beta chains sequenced from one sample in a study of CD4+ T cells in melanoma. Clones were sequenced by immunoSEQ multiplex PCR, and TCRdb holds only the in-frame ones, with some missing. The sample lists 140,000 or so clones, over 90% occurring once. The receptors derive from a human donor with melanoma.

This chain joins TRBV10-3 and TRBJ2-1, with D possibly matching TRBD2 (7 bases). This CDR3 is built from 14 residues. The V end was cut by 5 bases, the J end by 3 bases, with 11 bases between. CDR1 is ENHRY, CDR2 SYGVKD, per germline. The CDR3 DNA is TGTGCCATCAGTAGGGGGGGTGACTACAATGAGCAGTTCTTC. Protein sequence: CAISRGGDYNEQFF.

V usage is TRBV29-1 and J usage is TRBJ1-1; the D gene is possibly TRBD1 (6 bases). The CDR3 has 14 residues. CDR1 and CDR2 from the germline V gene are SQVTM and ANQGSEA. Trimming took 4 bases from V and 4 from J, leaving 16 bases between them. For the CDR3, the DNA is TGCAGCGTTGTATCGTCAGGGGTGGGCACTGAAGCTTTCTTT. Amino acid sequence: CSVVSSGVGTEAFF.

This clone has at least ten counts. The J gene is TRBJ1-5, the V gene TRBV7-2, with a weak D call TRBD1 (6 bases). The V and J ends lost 4 bases and 6 bases respectively, with 13 bases between them. Germline CDR1 SGHTA, CDR2 FQGNSA. This CDR3 comprises 14 residues. The CDR3 protein is CASSSQGGGQPQHF. The CDR3 DNA follows: TGTGCCAGCAGCTCACAGGGAGGGGGTCAGCCCCAGCATTTT. The variable domain in full, with the rest retrieved from reference TRBV7-2 and TRBJ1-5, is GAGVSQSPSNKVTEKGKDVELRCDPISGHTALYWYRQSLGQGLEFLIYFQGNSAPDKSGLPSDRFSAERTGGSVSTLTIQRTQQEDSAVYLCASSSQGGGQPQHFGDGTRLSIL.

The rearrangement links TRBV11-2 to TRBJ1-4, with D hard to call. Trimming took 0 bases from V and 7 from J, leaving 15 bases between them. In germline, CDR1 is SGHAT, CDR2 FQNNGV. The CDR3 covers 16 residues. The CDR3 bases are TGTGCCAGCAGCTTAGAACGTGGGATGTCGCTTGAAAAACTGTTTTTT. Its translation is CASSLERGMSLEKLFF. The whole variable domain, filled in from reference TRBV11-2 and TRBJ1-4, reads EAGVAQSPRYKIIEKRQSVAFWCNPISGHATLYWYQQILGQGPKLLIQFQNNGVVDDSQLPKDRFSAERLKGVDSTLKIQPAKLEDSAVYLCASSLERGMSLEKLFFGSGTQLSVL.

The genes are TRBV1 and TRBJ2-3; TRBD2 is the table's D call, not checked against the DNA. TRBV1 has pseudogene status. The length of the CDR3 is 18 residues. The CDR3 region has the DNA TGCACCAGCAGCCACATCGCCTGGGACTACCTTAGCCATAGTACGCAGTATTTT. This codes for CTSSHIAWDYLSHSTQYF.

The V gene is TRBV29-1, the J gene TRBJ2-3; 11 nucleotides match TRBD1. The CDR3 runs to 13 residues. Germline values: CDR1 SQVTM, CDR2 ANQGSEA. V was clipped by 7 bases and J by 4 bases; unmatched bases: 4. This CDR3 reads CSDWTGGPDTQYF. The CDR3 bases are TGCAGCGACTGGACAGGGGGCCCAGATACGCAGTATTTT.

The sample holds a few counts of this clone. The chain is built from TRBV25-1 and TRBJ1-2; the D gene is possibly TRBD1 (5 bases). The V end lost 3 bases, the J end lost 10 bases, and 27 bases lay between the germline ends. The CDR3 loop spans 17 amino acids. Germline CDR1 reads MGHDK; CDR2 reads SYGVNS. CDR3 DNA sequence: TGTGCCAGCAGTGACAACTCCCCGACAGATTCGAGCCGCGCCTACACCTTC. It translates to CASSDNSPTDSSRAYTF.

This chain connects TRBV5-1 to TRBJ2-7; D is undetermined. V lost 3 bases, J lost 0 bases, and 7 bases lay in between. The CDR3 is made up of 13 amino acids. CDR1 and CDR2 from the germline V gene are SGHRS and YFSETQ. The CDR3 coding sequence is TGCGCCAGCAGCTCCACCCGCTCCTACGAGCAGTACTTC. It specifies CASSSTRSYEQYF.

The V call is TRBV5-6, the J call TRBJ1-5; D is unclear. V lost 1 base, J lost 0 bases, and 14 bases lay in between. CDR1 is SGHDT, CDR2 YYEEEE, per germline. This CDR3 has 17 residues. The CDR3 DNA reads as TGTGCCAGCAGCTTGTTCAGTACTAGAGCTAGCAATCAGCCCCAGCATTTT. Residues: CASSLFSTRASNQPQHF.

This rearrangement joins TRBV5-1 to TRBJ2-3, with D possibly called TRBD1 or TRBD2 (5 bases each). In germline, CDR1 is SGHRS, CDR2 YFSETQ. The germline V and J ends were trimmed by 7 bases and 6 bases, with 15 bases remaining between them. The CDR3 extends over 13 amino acids. This chain's CDR3 is CASYPGTRDTQYF. CDR3 nucleotides: TGCGCCAGCTATCCGGGGACGAGGGATACGCAGTATTTT.

V usage is TRBV27 and J usage is TRBJ1-2, with a weak D call TRBD1 (6 bases). Germline CDR1 reads MNHEY; CDR2 reads SMNVEV (reference sequence). V dropped 6 bases and J dropped 4 bases, with 18 bases sitting between them. The CDR3 contains 15 residues. The CDR3 DNA is TGTGCCAGCAGACCTGCAGGGGTTTTGGTCTATGGCTACACCTTC. It translates to CASRPAGVLVYGYTF.

As to this clone: Distinct nucleotide sequences in the sample also encode this CDR3. The V gene is TRBV30, the J gene TRBJ1-1, with TRBD1 as a possible D gene (5 bases). CDR3 length: 13 residues. Trimming pared 0 bases from V and 4 bases from J, leaving 9 bases between. Germline CDR1 GTSNPN, CDR2 SVGIG (reference sequence). The CDR3 sequence is CAWSVSGGTEAFF. The CDR3 DNA is TGTGCCTGGAGTGTAAGTGGGGGCACTGAAGCTTTCTTT.

This clone was observed a single time. This rearrangement joins TRBV7-8 to TRBJ1-1, with D hard to call. Germline values: CDR1 SGHVS, CDR2 FQNEAQ. V shed 5 bases and J shed 0 bases, with 13 bases lying between them. The CDR3 totals 15 residues. Here the CDR3 DNA reads TGTGCCAGCAGCCCCCGCCCGACGGTGAACACTGAAGCTTTCTTT. Protein product: CASSPRPTVNTEAFF.

The V and J genes are TRBV9 and TRBJ2-5; 13 bases match TRBD2. The CDR3 totals 17 residues. The germline gives CDR1 SGDLS, CDR2 YYNGEE. V trimming: 4 bases; J trimming: 4 bases; junction bases outside the gene matches: 10. The CDR3 protein is CASSPSTSGGAGETQYF. The CDR3 bases are TGTGCCAGCAGCCCTTCAACTAGCGGGGGGGCCGGAGAGACCCAGTACTTC. Looking up the rest from reference TRBV9 and TRBJ2-5 gives the full variable domain: DSGVTQTPKHLITATGQRVTLRCSPRSGDLSVYWYQQSLDQGLQFLIQYYNGEERAKGNILERFSAQQFPDLHSELNLSSLELGDSALYFCASSPSTSGGAGETQYFGPGTRLLVL.

This chain uses TRBV28 with TRBJ1-1; D not resolved. This CDR3 contains 11 residues. The V gene's germline CDR1 is MDHEN and CDR2 SYDVKM. The V end was cut by 8 bases, the J end by 5 bases, with 9 bases between. The CDR3 nucleotides read TGTGCCAGCTGGGTAGGGACTGAAGCTTTCTTT. Translated: CASWVGTEAFF.

V gene TRBV15 combines with J gene TRBJ2-5, with D maybe TRBD2 (6 bases). CDR1 and CDR2 (germline): LNHNV, YYDKDF (reference sequence). V shed 4 bases and J shed 6 bases, with 12 bases lying between them. The CDR3 consists of 13 residues. The CDR3 is CATSKTSLKTQYF. In nucleotides, the CDR3 is TGTGCCACCAGCAAGACTAGTTTGAAGACCCAGTACTTC.

This chain's CDR3 is CASSLSQGAGTEKLFF. The DNA for the CDR3 is TGCGCCAGCAGTCTCTCACAGGGGGCTGGCACTGAAAAACTGTTTTTT. The chain uses TRBV10-2 and TRBJ1-4, with 9 bases fitting TRBD1. This CDR3 spans 16 amino acids. The V gene end was trimmed by 5 bases and the J gene end by 7 bases; junction bases not matched to a gene: 11. CDR1 WSHSY and CDR2 SAAADI come from the germline V gene.

The gene calls are TRBV30 and TRBJ2-5, with D unclear. The CDR3 runs to 17 residues. The germline V gene has CDR1 GTSNPN and CDR2 SVGIG (reference sequence). V dropped 3 bases and J dropped 1 base, with 21 bases sitting between them. CDR3 amino acids: CAWSQSAVLTGQETQYF. Written as DNA, the CDR3 is TGTGCCTGGAGCCAAAGTGCAGTTTTGACCGGCCAAGAGACCCAGTACTTC.

V gene TRBV28 combines with J gene TRBJ1-4; D is unclear. V gave up 1 base and J gave up 8 bases, with 11 bases separating them. Germline V gene sequence: CDR1 MDHEN, CDR2 SYDVKM. The CDR3 has 14 amino acids. The CDR3 DNA reads TGTGCCAGCAGTTTATTGGGTCCCCGAGAAAAACTGTTTTTT. Amino acids: CASSLLGPREKLFF.

The chain is built from TRBV4-1 and TRBJ1-1; possible D gene TRBD1, 5 bases. Trimming cost V 4 bases and J 6 bases, with 15 bases left between them. CDR1 is MGHRA and CDR2 is YSYEKL in the germline V gene. The CDR3 length is 14 residues. CDR3 bases: TGCGCCAGCAGCCTGGGGGACCGTTTCCCTGAAGCTTTCTTT. Translating gives CASSLGDRFPEAFF.

The chain uses TRBV19 and TRBJ2-7; TRBD1 aligns across 9 bases. Germline V gives CDR1 LNHDA, CDR2 SQIVND (reference sequence). After removal of 3 bases from V and 2 bases from J, the junction contained 5 bases not matched to a gene. The CDR3 sequence is 15 residues long. This CDR3 is CASSIGTGRPYEQYF. The CDR3 DNA reads TGTGCCAGTAGTATCGGGACAGGGCGGCCCTACGAGCAGTACTTC.